This T cell receptor beta chain was profiled in a study of cytomegalovirus exposure and HLA in healthy donors. General observations from the study: Differences between HLA loci emerged in a later analysis of TCR association rates, with DRB1 most and HLA-C fewest.

This CDR3 is 13 amino acids long. Germline V CDR1 and CDR2: LNHDA, SQIVND (reference sequence). V was pared by 5 bases and J by 3 bases, with 8 bases between. Comment on this clone: Antigen: not known.

In the PCR, 60 Vbeta and 13 Jbeta primers were used. Using immunoSEQ multiplex PCR, the repertoire was profiled, and TCRdb retains in-frame clones only, with some absent. The repertoire holds under 200,000 clones, with around four fifths as singletons. This chain joins TRBV19 and TRBJ1-5; D unclear. This sequence was found in a woman aged 45-59 years in good health and CMV-seropositive. Sequenced input: PBMCs. In nucleotides, the CDR3 is TGTGCCAGTAGTGCGTCACTCAATCAGCCCCAGCATTTT. It encodes CASSASLNQPQHF.